Detailed here is one T cell receptor (beta chain). V lost 6 bases to trimming and J lost 7 bases, with 10 bases between them. The CDR3 contains 12 residues. Germline-derived CDR1 and CDR2 are ENHRY and SYGVKD. The data were obtained in a study of TIL therapy for anti-PD-1-resistant metastatic lung cancer. Looking at the study overall: Tumor harvest preceded PD-1/PD-L1 blockade, followed by nivolumab treatment.

This sample's time point: pre-treatment sample, taken before nivolumab and TIL therapy. Sequencing used immunoSEQ v3. Profiling relied on immunoSEQ multiplex PCR, and the TCRdb table lists in-frame clones only, not all of them. The data hold just under 60,000 clones, with about 69% observed a single time. The sample consisted of blood, taken at baseline. The chain combines TRBV10-3 with TRBJ1-5, with no clear D. This TCR came from a person aged 25 to 79 with non-small cell lung cancer. The CDR3 sequence is CAIRRGDQPQHF. CDR3 in DNA: TGTGCCATCAGAAGAGGCGACCAGCCCCAGCATTTT.